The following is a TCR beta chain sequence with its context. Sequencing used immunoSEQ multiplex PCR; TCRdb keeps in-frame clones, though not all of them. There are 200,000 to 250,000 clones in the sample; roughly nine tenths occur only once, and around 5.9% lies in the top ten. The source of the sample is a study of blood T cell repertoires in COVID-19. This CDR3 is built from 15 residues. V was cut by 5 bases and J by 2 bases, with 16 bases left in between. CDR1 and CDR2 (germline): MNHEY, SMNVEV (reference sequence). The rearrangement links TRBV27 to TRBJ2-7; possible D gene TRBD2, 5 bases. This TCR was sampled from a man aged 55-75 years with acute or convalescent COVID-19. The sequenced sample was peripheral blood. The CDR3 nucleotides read TGTGCCAGCAGTCCCAAGGCGGGTTTAACCTACGAGCAGTACTTC. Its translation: CASSPKAGLTYEQYF.